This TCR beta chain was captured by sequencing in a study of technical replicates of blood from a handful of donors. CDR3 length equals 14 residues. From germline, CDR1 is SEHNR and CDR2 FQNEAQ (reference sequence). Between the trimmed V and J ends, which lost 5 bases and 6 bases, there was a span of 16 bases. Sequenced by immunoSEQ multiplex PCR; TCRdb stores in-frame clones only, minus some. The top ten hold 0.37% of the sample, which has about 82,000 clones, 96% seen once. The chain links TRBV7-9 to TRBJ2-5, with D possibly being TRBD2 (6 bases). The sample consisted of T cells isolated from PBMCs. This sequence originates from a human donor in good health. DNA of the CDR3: TGTGCCAGCAGCCAGGACGGGGGTATCAAGACCCAGTACTTC. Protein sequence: CASSQDGGIKTQYF.